A single sample gave rise to the 12 T cell receptor beta chains below, sequenced in a study of shared clonotypes between healthy human individuals. As defined, naive CD8 cells were CD45RO-negative and positively selected for CCR7, with terminally differentiated effector memory CD45RA+ cells excluded. Repertoires were generated with immunoSEQ multiplex PCR, while TCRdb's copy carries only in-frame clones and drops some. There are approximately 810,000 clones in the sample; approximately 92% occur only once, and around 24% lies in the top ten. Sequenced sample: naive CD8+ T cells sorted from blood. Every receptor here comes from a man aged 25 to 40 in good health.

The chain links TRBV11-2 to TRBJ2-7, with 8 bases aligning to TRBD2. CDR1 and CDR2 from the germline V gene are SGHAT and FQNNGV. The J segment lost 7 bases and the V segment lost 1 base, leaving 6 bases of the junction unmatched. CDR3 length equals 14 residues. This chain's CDR3 is CASSLAGGPREQYF. Written as DNA, the CDR3 is TGTGCCAGCAGCTTAGCGGGAGGGCCGAGGGAGCAGTACTTC.

This clone was counted once. The chain recombines TRBV9 with TRBJ1-5; the D gene is possibly TRBD1 (6 bases). Germline CDR1 reads SGDLS; CDR2 reads YYNGEE. This CDR3 is 13 amino acids long. V lost 4 bases to trimming and J lost 4 bases, with 9 bases between them. CDR3 sequence: CASSPGQNQPQHF. The CDR3 nucleotides read TGTGCCAGCAGCCCAGGACAGAATCAGCCCCAGCATTTT.

The chain joins TRBV9 to TRBJ1-4, with a weak D call TRBD1 (5 bases). The germline V gene encodes CDR1 SGDLS and CDR2 YYNGEE. The length of the CDR3 is 17 residues. V lost 0 bases, J lost 8 bases, and 20 bases lay in between. The CDR3 spells CASSVDSRSPQEEKLFF. CDR3 nucleotide sequence: TGTGCCAGCAGCGTAGATTCCCGCAGCCCACAGGAGGAAAAACTGTTTTTT.

About this clone itself: A junction end diverges from the germline sequence, so it may reflect a read error. The CDR3 loop reads CASSEAYGQGVFF. In DNA form, the CDR3 reads TGTGCCAGCAGTGAAGCGTATGGACAGGGTGTTTTCTTC. This chain connects TRBV6-1 to TRBJ2-7; 8 bases are shared with TRBD1. CDR3 size: 13 residues. Germline V CDR1 and CDR2: MNHNS, SASEGT.

V and J are TRBV5-4 and TRBJ2-5; 8 bases match TRBD2. CDR3 length: 14 residues. Unmatched junction bases numbered 9, after V lost 6 bases and J lost 5 bases. Germline values: CDR1 SGHNT, CDR2 YYREEE (reference sequence). The CDR3, as DNA: TGTGCCAGCACCTGGTGGTCGGGAGGGGAGACCCAGTACTTC. It is translated as CASTWWSGGETQYF.

The V call is TRBV7-7, the J call TRBJ2-1, with TRBD1 matching over 7 bases. Germline assignment: CDR1 SSHAT and CDR2 FNYEAQ (reference sequence). The CDR3 is 14 amino acids. V lost 5 bases, J lost 5 bases, and 6 bases stayed unmatched. The CDR3 DNA reads as TGTGCCAGCAGCGCACAGGGGCCGGACAATGAGCAGTTCTTC. Encoded protein: CASSAQGPDNEQFF.

The chain carries TRBV4-1 and TRBJ1-5; unclear D gene. V was shortened by 0 bases and J by 3 bases, with 12 bases between the two germline ends. This CDR3 has 16 amino acids. The germline gives CDR1 MGHRA, CDR2 YSYEKL. CDR3 coding DNA: TGCGCCAGCAGCCAAGATGGTGTCCCCAACAATCAGCCCCAGCATTTT. Translation gives CASSQDGVPNNQPQHF.

The chain has TRBV4-2 and TRBJ2-5; D is possibly TRBD2 (6 bases). The germline V gene encodes CDR1 LGHNA and CDR2 YNFKEQ. The CDR3 is made up of 15 amino acids. V lost 4 bases to trimming and J lost 5 bases, with 17 bases between them. The CDR3 loop is CASSPLDGSRETQYF. CDR3 nucleotides: TGTGCCAGCAGCCCCCTCGACGGGAGTAGGGAGACCCAGTACTTC.

The chain joins TRBV11-2 to TRBJ2-5, with D perhaps TRBD1 or TRBD2 (5 bases each). Between the trimmed V and J ends, which lost 0 bases and 1 base, there was a span of 6 bases. Germline V gene data show CDR1 as SGHAT and CDR2 as FQNNGV. This CDR3 has 14 residues. The CDR3 is CASSLEGTQETQYF. The CDR3 coding sequence is TGTGCCAGCAGCTTAGAAGGGACCCAAGAGACCCAGTACTTC.

V is TRBV6-5 and J is TRBJ1-4, with no clear D. Germline CDR1 and CDR2: MNHEY and SVGAGI. Trimming shortened V by 0 bases and J by 0 bases, and 5 bases separated the two germline ends. This CDR3 comprises 15 residues. This CDR3 reads CASSYSIATNEKLFF. The CDR3 nucleotides are TGTGCCAGCAGTTACTCGATAGCAACTAATGAAAAACTGTTTTTT.

This CDR3 is CASSPHRGATYEQYF. The CDR3 DNA follows: TGCGCCAGCAGCCCCCACAGGGGCGCGACCTACGAGCAGTACTTC. The chain uses TRBV4-1 and TRBJ2-7, with 7 bases lining up with TRBD1. J was trimmed by 2 bases and V by 4 bases; bases with no gene match: 8. Germline CDR1 reads MGHRA; CDR2 reads YSYEKL. This CDR3 is 15 amino acids long.

This clone was detected only once. The chain combines TRBV7-9 with TRBJ2-5, with a weak D call TRBD2 (6 bases). Trimming pared 5 bases from V and 5 bases from J, leaving 21 bases between. The CDR3 extends over 16 amino acids. Germline V gives CDR1 SEHNR, CDR2 FQNEAQ (reference sequence). CDR3 coding DNA: TGTGCCAGCAGCCCTTCCTTGGGACTGCTAAAGGAGACCCAGTACTTC. As protein: CASSPSLGLLKETQYF. Together with reference TRBV7-9 and TRBJ2-5, the CDR3 gives the full variable domain: DTGVSQNPRHKITKRGQNVTFRCDPISEHNRLYWYRQTLGQGPEFLTYFQNEAQLEKSRLLSDRFSAERPKGSFSTLEIQRTEQGDSAMYLCASSPSLGLLKETQYFGPGTRLLVL.